The 17 T cell receptor beta chains below were found in one sample sequenced in a study of immune evolution from preneoplasia to lung adenocarcinoma. Clones were read by immunoSEQ multiplex PCR, and TCRdb kept only the in-frame ones, dropping some. Counted here are under 5,500 clones, about 80% occurring once; the ten biggest clones make up roughly 14%. Sequenced input: FFPE normal lung tissue adjacent to the tumor. All receptors derive from a person aged 50 or older with lung adenocarcinoma.

For this clone: At one boundary the junction diverges from the germline segment, which might be a read error. The CDR3 here is CASSLSRVEVF. The DNA of the CDR3 is TGTGCCAGCAGTTTATCCAGGGTGGAGGTCTTC. This chain joins TRBV28 and TRBJ2-1; D might be TRBD1 or TRBD2, each matching 5 bases. Germline V gene data show CDR1 as MDHEN and CDR2 as SYDVKM. CDR3 length equals 11 residues. The full variable domain, rest sourced from reference TRBV28 and TRBJ2-1, is DVKVTQSSRYLVKRTGEKVFLECVQDMDHENMFWYRQDPGLGLRLIYFSYDVKMKEKGDIPEGYSVSREKKERFSLILESASTNQTSMYLCASSLSRVEVFGPGTRLTVL.

V and J are TRBV12-1 and TRBJ2-7; the table's TRBD2 call for D was not verified on the DNA. TRBV12-1 is a pseudogene segment. CDR3 size: 16 residues. The CDR3 region is CASSFNGGTSSYEQYF. The CDR3 DNA follows: TGTGCCAGCAGCTTTAATGGCGGGACTAGCTCCTACGAGCAGTACTTC.

This chain connects TRBV30 to TRBJ1-4; D possibly corresponds to TRBD1 (5 bases). Trimming removed 3 bases from V and 7 bases from J, with 18 bases in between. The CDR3 extends over 15 amino acids. Germline V gene sequence: CDR1 GTSNPN, CDR2 SVGIG (reference sequence). CDR3 protein: CAWRGGSRSGEKLFF. In DNA form, the CDR3 reads TGTGCCTGGAGGGGGGGGTCGAGATCAGGTGAAAAACTGTTTTTT.

This clone turned up a few times. The genes are TRBV6-6 and TRBJ2-7; the match to TRBD1 covers 7 bases. Germline CDR1 MNHNY, CDR2 SVGAGI (reference sequence). V lost 4 bases and J lost 3; bases outside the gene matches: 3. The CDR3 sequence is 13 residues long. CDR3 in amino acids: CASSLTGVYEQYF. The CDR3, as DNA: TGTGCCAGCAGTTTAACAGGGGTCTACGAGCAGTACTTC.

The V gene is TRBV6-6, the J gene TRBJ1-1; tentative D call: TRBD1 (5 bases). V dropped 5 bases and J dropped 6 bases, with 13 bases sitting between them. This CDR3 region has 13 residues. Germline V lookup: CDR1 MNHNY, CDR2 SVGAGI (reference sequence). The CDR3: CASSIDSRSEAFF. The CDR3 DNA reads as TGTGCCAGCAGTATAGACAGCCGGTCTGAAGCTTTCTTT.

The chain links TRBV29-1 to TRBJ2-7; 11 bases line up with TRBD2. CDR1 and CDR2 (germline): SQVTM, ANQGSEA. This CDR3 contains 17 residues. J gave up 1 base and V 4 bases, and 12 bases lay outside the gene matches. The CDR3 DNA reads as TGCAGCGTTGGGGGGCCCACACTAGCGGGGGAATCCTACGAGCAGTACTTC. This encodes CSVGGPTLAGESYEQYF.

V and J are TRBV27 and TRBJ2-2; D may be TRBD2 (6 bases). Deletions cut 3 bases from V and 3 bases from J, with 14 bases between. The CDR3 length is 16 residues. Germline lookup yields CDR1 MNHEY and CDR2 SMNVEV (reference sequence). CDR3 in amino acids: CASSFGGLGYTGELFF. Here the CDR3 DNA reads TGTGCCAGCAGTTTCGGGGGTTTGGGTTACACCGGGGAGCTGTTTTTT.

This chain's CDR3 is CASSQGGLAPYEQYF. The CDR3 DNA reads TGCGCCAGCAGCCAAGGTGGACTAGCACCTTACGAGCAGTACTTC. V usage is TRBV4-1 and J usage is TRBJ2-7, with 8 bases identical to TRBD2. The V gene's germline CDR1 is MGHRA and CDR2 YSYEKL. The V segment lost 1 base and the J segment 4 bases; nucleotides outside the gene matches: 6. CDR3 length: 15 amino acids.

The J gene is TRBJ1-2, the V gene TRBV29-1, with D maybe TRBD1 (5 bases). The germline V gene encodes CDR1 SQVTM and CDR2 ANQGSEA. Trimming cost V 0 bases and J 7 bases, with 18 bases left between them. The CDR3 spans 15 residues. CDR3 sequence: CSVEDPGGADTGYTF. DNA for the CDR3: TGCAGCGTTGAAGATCCAGGTGGGGCGGATACTGGCTACACCTTC.

In its sample, this clone was seen a few times. V and J are TRBV20-1 and TRBJ1-1; D unclear. The CDR3 length is 11 residues. V dropped 0 bases and J dropped 6 bases, with 5 bases sitting between them. Germline V lookup: CDR1 DFQATT, CDR2 SNEGSKA (reference sequence). The CDR3 spells CSARDRAEAFF. CDR3 nucleotide sequence: TGCAGTGCTAGAGATAGGGCTGAAGCTTTCTTT.

J is TRBJ2-1 and V is TRBV6-6; TRBD2 matches at 12 bases. The V and J ends lost 6 bases and 5 bases, in that order; junction bases with no gene match: 8. The germline V gene has CDR1 MNHNY and CDR2 SVGAGI (reference sequence). CDR3 length: 16 amino acids. CDR3 residues: CASSDGLAGRNNEQFF. CDR3 nucleotide sequence: TGTGCCAGCAGCGATGGACTAGCGGGACGTAACAATGAGCAGTTCTTC.

The chain employs TRBV28 and TRBJ2-7; D is possibly TRBD2 (7 bases). The germline V and J ends were trimmed by 4 bases and 0 bases, with 13 bases remaining between them. The CDR3 loop spans 15 amino acids. Germline V gives CDR1 MDHEN, CDR2 SYDVKM. CDR3 DNA: TGTGCCAGCAGTTACGGGGGGCTAAACTCCTACGAGCAGTACTTC. Its protein product is CASSYGGLNSYEQYF.

The chain is built from TRBV30 and TRBJ1-3; possible D gene TRBD1, 6 bases. There are 15 residues in the CDR3. V lost 0 bases to trimming and J lost 2 bases, with 11 bases between them. Germline assignment: CDR1 GTSNPN and CDR2 SVGIG (reference sequence). CDR3 loop: CAWSVKGGTGNTIYF. DNA of the CDR3: TGTGCCTGGAGTGTTAAGGGGGGTACTGGAAACACCATATATTTT.

V is TRBV20-1 and J is TRBJ2-7; D gene uncertain. Germline values: CDR1 DFQATT, CDR2 SNEGSKA (reference sequence). V gave up 2 bases and J gave up 5 bases, with 7 bases separating them. CDR3 size: 11 residues. CDR3 in DNA: TGCAGTGCTAGACGGGTTGACGAGCAGTACTTC. It is translated as CSARRVDEQYF.

As DNA, the CDR3 is TGTGCCAGCAGCTTAGTCCCAAGTGGGGCCAACGTCCTGACTTTC. Its protein is CASSLVPSGANVLTF. V and J are TRBV7-8 and TRBJ2-6, with D hard to call. Looked up from germline, CDR1 is SGHVS and CDR2 is FQNEAQ. V dropped 1 base and J dropped 3 bases, with 7 bases sitting between them. CDR3 length: 15 amino acids. Filled out from reference TRBV7-8 and TRBJ2-6, the complete variable domain reads GAGVSQSPRYKVAKRGQDVALRCDPISGHVSLFWYQQALGQGPEFLTYFQNEAQLDKSGLPSDRFFAERPEGSVSTLKIQRTQQEDSAVYLCASSLVPSGANVLTFGAGSRLTVL.

This clone appeared a single time. The chain is built from TRBV9 and TRBJ1-3; D not certain. V dropped 0 bases and J dropped 0 bases, with 7 bases sitting between them. CDR3 length equals 15 residues. Germline CDR1 reads SGDLS; CDR2 reads YYNGEE. Here the CDR3 DNA reads TGTGCCAGCAGCGTAGGACCCCGCTCTGGAAACACCATATATTTT. Its protein is CASSVGPRSGNTIYF.

V usage is TRBV27 and J usage is TRBJ2-2; tentatively, D is TRBD1 (5 bases). The V and J ends lost 4 bases and 6 bases respectively, with 9 bases between them. The CDR3 totals 13 residues. The V gene's germline CDR1 is MNHEY and CDR2 SMNVEV (reference sequence). CDR3 residues: CASSSRVSGELFF. CDR3 coding DNA: TGTGCCAGCAGTTCCAGGGTTTCCGGGGAGCTGTTTTTT.